One and the same sample provided the 4 T cell receptor beta chains below, sequenced in a study of T cell responses to AZD1222 COVID-19 vaccine. The method was immunoSEQ multiplex PCR; TCRdb's version includes in-frame clones alone and lacks a portion of them. This table has 95,000 or so clones, approximately 91% appearing once. Material: peripheral blood, obtained 28 days after the second AZD1222 dose. These receptors were obtained from an adult who received the AZD1222 COVID-19 vaccine.

The rearrangement links TRBV3-1 (or the pseudogene TRBV3-2) to TRBJ2-1, with D unresolved. CDR3 length: 15 residues. CDR1 LGHDT and CDR2 YNNKEL come from the germline V gene (reference sequence). V dropped 1 base and J dropped 3 bases, with 10 bases sitting between them. CDR3 region: CASSQATQFYNEQFF. The CDR3 region has the DNA TGTGCCAGCAGCCAAGCTACACAGTTCTACAATGAGCAGTTCTTC.

Details on this clone: A junction boundary mismatches the germline segment, possibly from a read error. The chain uses TRBV19 and TRBJ2-1, with a possible D match to TRBD2 (5 bases). Germline V gene sequence: CDR1 LNHDA, CDR2 SQIVND (reference sequence). This CDR3 has 16 amino acids. CDR3 sequence: CASSIDEATIYNGQFF. The CDR3 nucleotides are TGTGCCAGTAGTATAGATGAAGCGACTATTTACAATGGGCAGTTCTTC.

This clone appeared a few times. The J gene is TRBJ2-7, the V gene TRBV19; D remains ambiguous. The CDR3 sequence is 16 residues long. V gave up 5 bases and J gave up 4 bases, with 21 bases separating them. Per the germline V gene, CDR1 is LNHDA and CDR2 is SQIVND (reference sequence). The CDR3 sequence is CASSLEHSSVGYEQYF. The CDR3, as DNA: TGTGCCAGTAGTCTCGAACATTCGTCGGTCGGGTACGAGCAGTACTTC.

This rearrangement joins TRBV5-6 to TRBJ2-7, with D possibly matching TRBD1 (5 bases). The CDR3 is 14 amino acids. Germline CDR1 SGHDT, CDR2 YYEEEE. V lost 3 bases and J lost 4, with 14 bases in between. CDR3: CASSSSRVGYEQYF. CDR3 DNA sequence: TGTGCCAGCAGCTCGTCCAGGGTTGGGTACGAGCAGTACTTC. Full variable domain (missing parts from reference TRBV5-6 and TRBJ2-7): DAGVTQSPTHLIKTRGQQVTLRCSPKSGHDTVSWYQQALGQGPQFIFQYYEEEERQRGNFPDRFSGHQFPNYSSELNVNALLLGDSALYLCASSSSRVGYEQYFGPGTRLTVT.